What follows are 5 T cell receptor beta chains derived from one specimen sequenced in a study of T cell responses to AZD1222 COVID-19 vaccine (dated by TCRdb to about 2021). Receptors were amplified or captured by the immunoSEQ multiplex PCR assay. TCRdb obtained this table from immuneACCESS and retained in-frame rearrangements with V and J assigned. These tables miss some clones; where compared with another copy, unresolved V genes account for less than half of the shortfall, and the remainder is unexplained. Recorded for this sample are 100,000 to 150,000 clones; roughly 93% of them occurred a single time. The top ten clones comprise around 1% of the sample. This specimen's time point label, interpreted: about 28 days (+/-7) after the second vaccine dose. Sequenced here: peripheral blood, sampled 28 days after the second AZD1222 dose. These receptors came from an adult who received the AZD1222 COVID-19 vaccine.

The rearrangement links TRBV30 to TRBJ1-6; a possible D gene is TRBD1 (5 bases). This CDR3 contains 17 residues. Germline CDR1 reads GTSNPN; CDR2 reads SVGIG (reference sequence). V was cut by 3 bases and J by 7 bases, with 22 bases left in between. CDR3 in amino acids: CAWSGRDSLVGNSPLHF. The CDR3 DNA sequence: TGTGCCTGGAGCGGTCGGGACTCCCTGGTCGGGAATTCACCCCTCCACTTT.

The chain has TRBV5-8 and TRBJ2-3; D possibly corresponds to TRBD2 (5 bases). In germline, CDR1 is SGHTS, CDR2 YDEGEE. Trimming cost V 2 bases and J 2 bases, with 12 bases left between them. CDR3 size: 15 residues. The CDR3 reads CASSLFRRTTDTQYF. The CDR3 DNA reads TGTGCCAGCAGCTTATTTCGGAGGACCACAGATACGCAGTATTTT.

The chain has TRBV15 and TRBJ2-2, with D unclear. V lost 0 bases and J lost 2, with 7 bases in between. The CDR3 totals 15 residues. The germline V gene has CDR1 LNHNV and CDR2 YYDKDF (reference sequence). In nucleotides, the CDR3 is TGTGCCACCAGCAGAGACGCCAGCAACACCGGGGAGCTGTTTTTT. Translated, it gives CATSRDASNTGELFF.

CDR3 nucleotides: TGTGCCAGCAGCCCCCGTAGCGGGACCGGGGAGCTGTTTTTT. Translated, it gives CASSPRSGTGELFF. This sequence joins TRBV9 and TRBJ2-2; the match to TRBD2 covers 7 bases. V dropped 4 bases and J dropped 5; count of bases not matched to a gene: 5. Germline CDR1 reads SGDLS; CDR2 reads YYNGEE. CDR3 length equals 14 residues.

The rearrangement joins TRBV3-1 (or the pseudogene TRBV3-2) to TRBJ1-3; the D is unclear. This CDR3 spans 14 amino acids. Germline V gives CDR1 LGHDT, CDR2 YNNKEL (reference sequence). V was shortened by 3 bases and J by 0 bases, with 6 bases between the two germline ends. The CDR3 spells CASSQPSSGNTIYF. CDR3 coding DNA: TGTGCCAGCAGCCAGCCAAGCTCTGGAAACACCATATATTTT.